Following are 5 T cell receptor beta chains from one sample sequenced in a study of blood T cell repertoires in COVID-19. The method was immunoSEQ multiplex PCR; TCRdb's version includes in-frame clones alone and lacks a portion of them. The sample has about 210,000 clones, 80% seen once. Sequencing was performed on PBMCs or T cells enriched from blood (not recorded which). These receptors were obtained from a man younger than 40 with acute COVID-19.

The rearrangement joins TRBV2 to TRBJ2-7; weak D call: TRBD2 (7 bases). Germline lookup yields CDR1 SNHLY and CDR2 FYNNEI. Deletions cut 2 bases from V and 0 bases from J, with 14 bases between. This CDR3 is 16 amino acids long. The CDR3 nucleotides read TGTGCCAGCAGTGAATCTATCGGGGGGCCCTCCTACGAGCAGTACTTC. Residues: CASSESIGGPSYEQYF.

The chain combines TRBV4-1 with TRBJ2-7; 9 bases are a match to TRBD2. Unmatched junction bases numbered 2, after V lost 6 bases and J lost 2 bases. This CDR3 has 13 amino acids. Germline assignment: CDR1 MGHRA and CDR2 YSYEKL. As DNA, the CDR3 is TGCGCCAGCAGTAGCGGGGGAACCTACGAGCAGTACTTC. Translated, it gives CASSSGGTYEQYF.

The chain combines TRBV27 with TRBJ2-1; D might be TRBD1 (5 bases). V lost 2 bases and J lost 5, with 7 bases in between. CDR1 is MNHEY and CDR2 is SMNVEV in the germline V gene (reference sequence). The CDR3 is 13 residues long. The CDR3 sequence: CASSLDSNNEQFF. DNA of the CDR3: TGTGCCAGCAGTTTAGACAGTAACAATGAGCAGTTCTTC.

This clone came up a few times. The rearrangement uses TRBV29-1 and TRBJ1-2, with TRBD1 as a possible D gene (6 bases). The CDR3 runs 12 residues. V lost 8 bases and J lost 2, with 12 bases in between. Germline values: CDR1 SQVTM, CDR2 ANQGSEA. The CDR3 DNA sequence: TGCAGCTCCACCACAGGGAACTATGGCTACACCTTC. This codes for CSSTTGNYGYTF.

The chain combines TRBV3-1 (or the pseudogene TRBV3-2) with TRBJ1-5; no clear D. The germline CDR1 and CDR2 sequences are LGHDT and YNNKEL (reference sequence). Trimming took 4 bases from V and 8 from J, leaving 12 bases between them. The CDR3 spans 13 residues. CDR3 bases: TGTGCCAGCAGCCCTGAAGACGGGAAGCCCCAGCATTTT. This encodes CASSPEDGKPQHF.